The present T cell receptor beta chain was sequenced within a study of cytomegalovirus exposure and HLA in healthy donors. The PCR ran on 60 Vbeta and 13 Jbeta primers. The protocol was immunoSEQ multiplex PCR, while the TCRdb copy is restricted to in-frame clones and leaves out a portion. The sample carries 70,000 or so clones, 78% recorded once. About this clone: Its antigen is currently unknown.

Whole-study results and caveats: The study recorded 160 or so TCR beta chains that were cytomegalovirus-associated. Follow-up analysis later connected one missense variant in DCLRE1C with trimming of TCR beta V- and J-genes. Likely technical artifact: a cluster of highly shared sequence variants.

Germline CDR1 reads SNHLY; CDR2 reads FYNNEI. This CDR3 has 14 amino acids. Deletions cut 6 bases from V and 4 bases from J, with 15 bases between. Specimen: PBMCs. The V and J genes are TRBV2 and TRBJ1-2, with D possibly TRBD1 on 5 matching bases. The source is a man between 18 and 29 years old in good health and CMV-seropositive. The CDR3 spells CASSPSAGPYGYTF. In DNA form, the CDR3 reads TGTGCCAGCAGCCCCAGTGCAGGGCCCTATGGCTACACCTTC.